These T cell receptor beta chains were read from a single sample in a study of cytomegalovirus exposure and HLA in healthy donors. Sequenced by immunoSEQ multiplex PCR; TCRdb stores in-frame clones only, minus some. The data show about 190,000 clones, approximately 80% seen once. The sample was PBMCs. All receptors come from a woman aged 25 to 39 in good health and CMV-seropositive. Both conserved end residues are part of each CDR3. Fields, in order: J gene, D gene, clone size, V gene, CDR3 protein, CDR3 DNA. A D gene is named only where the DNA matches it firmly. Expanded clones get a size class; other rows say once, few or many, or leave the size out.

J gene: TRBJ1-2
D gene: TRBD1
clone size: once
V gene: TRBV19
CDR3 protein: CASSIASSGTGQNYGYTF
CDR3 DNA: TGTGCCAGTAGTATAGCCTCCTCCGGGACAGGGCAGAACTATGGCTACACCTTC

J gene: TRBJ1-5
D gene: .
clone size: .
V gene: TRBV19
CDR3 protein: CASSLDTTVNQPQHF
CDR3 DNA: TGTGCCAGTAGTTTGGACACAACAGTCAATCAGCCCCAGCATTTT

J gene: TRBJ1-1
D gene: TRBD1
clone size: .
V gene: TRBV19
CDR3 protein: CASSLQGASGDTEVFF
CDR3 DNA: TGTGCCAGTAGCTTACAGGGGGCGTCGGGTGACACTGAAGTTTTCTTT

J gene: TRBJ1-4
D gene: .
clone size: .
V gene: TRBV6-5
CDR3 protein: CASSYIRSKNEKLFF
CDR3 DNA: TGTGCCAGCAGTTATATCCGGTCCAAGAATGAAAAACTGTTTTTT

J gene: TRBJ1-6
D gene: TRBD1
clone size: .
V gene: TRBV28
CDR3 protein: CGISDRGNSPLHF
CDR3 DNA: TGTGGCATTTCTGACAGGGGCAATTCACCCCTCCACTTT

J gene: TRBJ2-7
D gene: .
clone size: .
V gene: TRBV19
CDR3 protein: CASSSLDGGPYEQYF
CDR3 DNA: TGTGCCAGTAGTTCCTTGGACGGGGGTCCCTACGAGCAGTACTTC

J gene: TRBJ2-5
D gene: .
clone size: .
V gene: TRBV5-1
CDR3 protein: CASSLVPGQETQYF
CDR3 DNA: TGCGCCAGCAGCTTGGTACCAGGGCAAGAGACCCAGTACTTC

J gene: TRBJ2-1
D gene: .
clone size: once
V gene: TRBV4-2
CDR3 protein: CASSQATAFNEQFF
CDR3 DNA: TGTGCCAGCAGCCAAGCTACTGCTTTCAATGAGCAGTTCTTC

J gene: TRBJ1-2
D gene: .
clone size: .
V gene: TRBV19
CDR3 protein: CASSMSTHANYGYTF
CDR3 DNA: TGTGCCAGTAGTATGTCGACACACGCTAACTATGGCTACACCTTC

J gene: TRBJ1-2
D gene: TRBD1
clone size: .
V gene: TRBV9
CDR3 protein: CASSVGGTGGGYTF
CDR3 DNA: TGTGCCAGCAGCGTAGGTGGGACAGGGGGTGGCTACACCTTC

J gene: TRBJ2-1
D gene: .
clone size: .
V gene: TRBV27
CDR3 protein: CASRNQGMGPYNEQFF
CDR3 DNA: TGTGCCAGCAGGAACCAGGGAATGGGGCCCTACAATGAGCAGTTCTTC

J gene: TRBJ1-6
D gene: TRBD1
clone size: .
V gene: TRBV19
CDR3 protein: CASSHGSTGDNSPLHF
CDR3 DNA: TGTGCCAGTAGTCACGGAAGTACAGGGGATAATTCACCCCTCCACTTT

J gene: TRBJ2-2
D gene: TRBD1
clone size: .
V gene: TRBV11-2
CDR3 protein: CASSLQGQVNTGELFF
CDR3 DNA: TGTGCCAGCAGCTTACAGGGACAGGTGAACACCGGGGAGCTGTTTTTT